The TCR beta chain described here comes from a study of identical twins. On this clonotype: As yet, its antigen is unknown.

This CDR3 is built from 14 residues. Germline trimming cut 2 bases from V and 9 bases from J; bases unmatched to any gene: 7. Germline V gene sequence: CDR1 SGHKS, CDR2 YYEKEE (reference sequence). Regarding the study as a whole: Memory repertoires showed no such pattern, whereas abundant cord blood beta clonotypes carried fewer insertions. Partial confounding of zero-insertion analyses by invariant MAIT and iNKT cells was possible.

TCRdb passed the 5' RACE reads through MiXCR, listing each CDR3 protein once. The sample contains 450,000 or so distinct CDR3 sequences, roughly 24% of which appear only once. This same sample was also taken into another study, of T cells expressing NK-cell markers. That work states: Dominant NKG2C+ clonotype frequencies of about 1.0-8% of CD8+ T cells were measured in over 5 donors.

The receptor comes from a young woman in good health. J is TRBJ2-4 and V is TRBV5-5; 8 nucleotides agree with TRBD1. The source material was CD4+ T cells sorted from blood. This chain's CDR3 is CASSFRTGYGIQYF. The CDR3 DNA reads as TGTGCCAGCAGCTTTCGGACAGGGTATGGCATTCAGTACTTC.